This T cell receptor beta chain was found in a study of read filtering for tumor transcriptome and immune sequencing. Study in general: Among patients, around 18 were male and 14 female, aged roughly 40 to 90 (mean around 61). RNA-seq yielded only roughly 75 to 1,300 TCR reads, IR-seq about 4 to 10.27 million. General study results and limits: Without single-read clonotypes, shared clonotype proportions correlated more between IR-seq and RNA-seq.

Details on this clonotype: Its antigen is still unknown. A much larger clonotype is one base distant, so this may be a read error.

From around 0.4 ug of RNA, a library with molecular barcoded alpha/delta and beta/gamma adaptors was made. One entry per CDR3 protein results from TCRdb running MiXCR on the reads. This sample has more than 12,000 distinct CDR3 sequences; over 20% occur once, and the top ten carry around 81%. The CDR3 has 11 residues. CDR1 and CDR2 from the germline V gene are MNHEY and SMNVEV (reference sequence). Deletions cut 4 bases from V and 12 bases from J, with 10 bases between. This chain connects TRBV27 to TRBJ2-1; the D gene is possibly TRBD1 (5 bases). This clonotype was obtained from a donor over 35 with multiple myeloma. Specimen: a population of CD138-negative cells sorted from bone marrow. CDR3 loop: CASSSWGGQFF. CDR3 nucleotide sequence: TGTGCCAGCAGTTCCTGGGGCGGGCAGTTCTTC.